What follows are 2 T cell receptor beta chains derived from one specimen sequenced in a study of siplizumab effects on memory and regulatory T cells. Data came from immunoSEQ multiplex PCR; TCRdb stores just in-frame clones and leaves some out. The repertoire consists of 6,500 to 8,500 clones, with under 80% occurring once and the leading ten covering around 46%. Sequenced sample: effector memory CD8+ T cells sorted from blood. The subset here: unstimulated CD8+ effector memory T cells. The receptors here all came from a human donor in good health.

The chain combines TRBV19 with TRBJ1-1; D might be TRBD1 (5 bases). Germline V gene lookup returns CDR1 LNHDA and CDR2 SQIVND (reference sequence). The CDR3 extends over 15 amino acids. V was clipped by 2 bases and J by 5 bases, with 15 bases between them. CDR3 bases: TGTGCCAGTAGTATAAGGGACGGTGGGGGAACTGAAGCTTTCTTT. This encodes CASSIRDGGGTEAFF. Filled out from reference TRBV19 and TRBJ1-1, the complete variable domain reads DGGITQSPKYLFRKEGQNVTLSCEQNLNHDAMYWYRQDPGQGLRLIYYSQIVNDFQKGDIAEGYSVSREKKESFPLTVTSAQKNPTAFYLCASSIRDGGGTEAFFGQGTRLTVV.

The chain joins TRBV27 to TRBJ2-7, with 8 bases matching TRBD1. J was trimmed by 4 bases and V by 6 bases; bases with no gene match: 8. Germline CDR1 and CDR2: MNHEY and SMNVEV (reference sequence). The CDR3 runs 14 residues. DNA of the CDR3: TGTGCCAGCAGAGTAATAACAGGGGGATACGAGCAGTACTTC. Its translation is CASRVITGGYEQYF.